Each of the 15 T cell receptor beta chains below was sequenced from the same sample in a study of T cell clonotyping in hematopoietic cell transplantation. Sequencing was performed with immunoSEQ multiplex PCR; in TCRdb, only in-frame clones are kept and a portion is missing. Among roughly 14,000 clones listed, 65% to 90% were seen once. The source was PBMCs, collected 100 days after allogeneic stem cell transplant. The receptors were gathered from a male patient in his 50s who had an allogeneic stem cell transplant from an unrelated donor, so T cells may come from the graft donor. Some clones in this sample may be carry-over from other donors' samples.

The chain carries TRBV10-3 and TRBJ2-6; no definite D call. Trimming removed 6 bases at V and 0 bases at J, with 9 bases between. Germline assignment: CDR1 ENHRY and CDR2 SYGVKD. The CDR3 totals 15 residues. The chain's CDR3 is CAIRGGSSGANVLTF. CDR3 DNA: TGTGCCATCAGGGGCGGAAGCTCTGGGGCCAACGTCCTGACTTTC.

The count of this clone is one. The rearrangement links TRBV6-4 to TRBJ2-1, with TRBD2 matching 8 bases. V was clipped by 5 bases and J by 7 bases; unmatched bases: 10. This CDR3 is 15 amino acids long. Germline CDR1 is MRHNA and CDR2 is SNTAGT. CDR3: CASSLEAGVQNEQFF. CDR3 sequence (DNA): TGTGCCAGCAGTCTCGAAGCGGGAGTGCAGAATGAGCAGTTCTTC.

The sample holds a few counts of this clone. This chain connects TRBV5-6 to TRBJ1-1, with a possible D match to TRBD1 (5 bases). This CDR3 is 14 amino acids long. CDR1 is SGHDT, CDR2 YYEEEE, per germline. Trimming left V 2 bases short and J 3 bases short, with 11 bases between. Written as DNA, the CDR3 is TGTGCCAGCAGCTTCGGCCTAGGGGACACTGAAGCTTTCTTT. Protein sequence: CASSFGLGDTEAFF.

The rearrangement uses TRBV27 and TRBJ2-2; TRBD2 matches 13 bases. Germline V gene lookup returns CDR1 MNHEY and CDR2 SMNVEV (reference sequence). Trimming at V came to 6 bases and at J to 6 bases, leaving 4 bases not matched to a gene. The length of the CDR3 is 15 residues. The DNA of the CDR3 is TGTGCCAGCAGCGAACTAGCGGGAGGGCCCGGGGAGCTGTTTTTT. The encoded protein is CASSELAGGPGELFF.

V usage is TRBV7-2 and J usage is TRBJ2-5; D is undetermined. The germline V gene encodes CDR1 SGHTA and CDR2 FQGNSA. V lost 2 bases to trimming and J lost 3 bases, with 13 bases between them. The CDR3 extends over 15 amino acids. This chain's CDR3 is CASSLTRTREETQYF. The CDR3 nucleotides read TGTGCCAGCAGCTTAACACGTACAAGAGAAGAGACCCAGTACTTC.

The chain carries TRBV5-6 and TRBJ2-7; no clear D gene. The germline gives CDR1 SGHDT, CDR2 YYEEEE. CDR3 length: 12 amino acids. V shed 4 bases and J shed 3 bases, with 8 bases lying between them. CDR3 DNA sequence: TGTGCCAGCAGCCTCGGCCGCTACGAGCAGTACTTC. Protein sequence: CASSLGRYEQYF.

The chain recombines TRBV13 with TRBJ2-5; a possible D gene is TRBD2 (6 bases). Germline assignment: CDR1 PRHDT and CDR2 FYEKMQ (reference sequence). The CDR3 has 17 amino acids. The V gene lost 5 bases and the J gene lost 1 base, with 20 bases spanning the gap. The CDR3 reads CASSLRRGVPSQETQYF. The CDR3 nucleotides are TGTGCCAGCAGCCTAAGGAGGGGAGTCCCCTCCCAAGAGACCCAGTACTTC.

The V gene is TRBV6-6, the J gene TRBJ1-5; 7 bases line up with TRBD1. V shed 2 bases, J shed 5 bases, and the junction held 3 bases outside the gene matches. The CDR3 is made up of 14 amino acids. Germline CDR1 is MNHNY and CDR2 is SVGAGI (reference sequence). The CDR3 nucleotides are TGTGCCAGCAGTTACGACAGGGCTTATCAGCCCCAGCATTTT. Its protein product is CASSYDRAYQPQHF.

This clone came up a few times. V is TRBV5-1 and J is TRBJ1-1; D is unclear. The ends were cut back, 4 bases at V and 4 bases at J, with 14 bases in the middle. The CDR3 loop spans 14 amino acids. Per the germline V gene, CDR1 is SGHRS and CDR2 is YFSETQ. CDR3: CASSPNGRSTEAFF. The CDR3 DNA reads TGCGCCAGCAGCCCCAACGGTCGGAGCACTGAAGCTTTCTTT. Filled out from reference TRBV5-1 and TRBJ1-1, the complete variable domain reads KAGVTQTPRYLIKTRGQQVTLSCSPISGHRSVSWYQQTPGQGLQFLFEYFSETQRNKGNFPGRFSGRQFSNSRSEMNVSTLELGDSALYLCASSPNGRSTEAFFGQGTRLTVV.

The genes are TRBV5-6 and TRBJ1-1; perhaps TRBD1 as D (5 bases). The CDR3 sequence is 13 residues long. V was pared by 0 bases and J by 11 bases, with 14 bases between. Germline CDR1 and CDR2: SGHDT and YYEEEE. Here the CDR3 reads CASSLVRDARAFF. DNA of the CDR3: TGTGCCAGCAGCTTGGTGCGGGACGCCCGGGCTTTCTTT.

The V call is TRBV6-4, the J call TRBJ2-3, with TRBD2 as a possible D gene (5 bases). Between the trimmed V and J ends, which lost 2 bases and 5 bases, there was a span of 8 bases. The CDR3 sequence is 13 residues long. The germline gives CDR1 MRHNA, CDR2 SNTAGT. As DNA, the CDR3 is TGTGCCAGCAGTGACCAGAGGGAAGATACGCAGTATTTT. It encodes CASSDQREDTQYF.

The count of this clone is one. CDR3 DNA sequence: TGTGCCAGCAGTATGGCAGGGCTTCGGAATCAGCCCCAGCATTTT. This gives the protein CASSMAGLRNQPQHF. This chain joins TRBV27 and TRBJ1-5; D might be TRBD1 (5 bases). V lost 5 bases, J lost 4 bases, and 15 bases lay in between. The CDR3 length is 15 residues. In germline, CDR1 is MNHEY, CDR2 SMNVEV (reference sequence).

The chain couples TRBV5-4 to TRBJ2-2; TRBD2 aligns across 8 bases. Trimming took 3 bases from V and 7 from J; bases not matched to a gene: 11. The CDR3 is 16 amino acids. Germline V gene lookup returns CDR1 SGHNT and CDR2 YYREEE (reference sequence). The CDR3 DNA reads TGTGCCAGCAGCTCGGCGGGACTAGGACTTAACGGGGAGCTGTTTTTT. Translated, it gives CASSSAGLGLNGELFF.

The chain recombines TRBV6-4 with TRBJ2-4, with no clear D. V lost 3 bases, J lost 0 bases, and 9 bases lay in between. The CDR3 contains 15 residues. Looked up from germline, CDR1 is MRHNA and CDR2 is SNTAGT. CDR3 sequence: CASSETAIAKNIQYF. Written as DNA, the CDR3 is TGTGCCAGCAGTGAAACAGCTATAGCCAAAAACATTCAGTACTTC.

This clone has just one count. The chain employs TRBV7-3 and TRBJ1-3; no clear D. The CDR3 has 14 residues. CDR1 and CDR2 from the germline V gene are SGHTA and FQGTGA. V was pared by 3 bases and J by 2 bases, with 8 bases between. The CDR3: CASSFGYPGNTIYF. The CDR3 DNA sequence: TGTGCCAGCAGCTTCGGATACCCTGGAAACACCATATATTTT.